These T cell receptor beta chains were read from a single sample in a study of CD8+ T cells in alopecia areata. Measured with immunoSEQ multiplex PCR; TCRdb has only the in-frame clones, and not every one. The table has around 180,000 clones, approximately 67% seen once. The source material was CD4+ T cells sorted from blood, sampled at approximately week 50, from a patient treated with tofacitinib. The source of these receptors is a human donor with alopecia areata. Both conserved end residues are part of each CDR3. Each record gives: CDR3 protein, CDR3 DNA, J gene, D gene, clone size, V gene. The D gene is left open where the match is weak. Clone size, where shown, is once, few, many, or a class for clones that have expanded.

CDR3aa: CAITEHALTDTQYF; CDR3nt: TGTGCCATCACTGAGCACGCCCTCACAGATACGCAGTATTTT; j_gene: TRBJ2-3; d_gene: -; abundance: -; v_gene: TRBV10-3
CDR3aa: CASSLTGTAYQETQYF; CDR3nt: TGTGCCAGCAGCTTAACCGGGACAGCGTACCAAGAGACCCAGTACTTC; j_gene: TRBJ2-5; d_gene: TRBD1; abundance: -; v_gene: TRBV7-3
CDR3aa: CAWGRTVYGYTF; CDR3nt: TGTGCCTGGGGACGGACAGTCTATGGCTACACCTTC; j_gene: TRBJ1-2; d_gene: -; abundance: once; v_gene: TRBV30
CDR3aa: CASSPRGPYEQYF; CDR3nt: TGTGCCAGCAGCCCGCGGGGTCCCTACGAGCAGTACTTC; j_gene: TRBJ2-7; d_gene: -; abundance: many; v_gene: TRBV7-9
CDR3aa: CASSYSASPLDTQYF; CDR3nt: TGTGCCAGCAGTTACTCGGCTAGTCCCTTAGATACGCAGTATTTT; j_gene: TRBJ2-3; d_gene: -; abundance: -; v_gene: TRBV6-5
CDR3aa: CASSLMGLPTYEQYF; CDR3nt: TGTGCCAGCAGCTTGATGGGACTACCAACCTACGAGCAGTACTTC; j_gene: TRBJ2-7; d_gene: TRBD2; abundance: few; v_gene: TRBV5-4
CDR3aa: CASSPNTDTQYF; CDR3nt: TGTGCCAGCAGTCCTAACACAGATACGCAGTATTTT; j_gene: TRBJ2-3; d_gene: -; abundance: -; v_gene: TRBV6-5
CDR3aa: CASSPTGTGLSNQPQHF; CDR3nt: TGTGCCAGCAGCCCAACCGGGACAGGCCTTAGCAATCAGCCCCAGCATTTT; j_gene: TRBJ1-5; d_gene: TRBD1; abundance: -; v_gene: TRBV7-2
CDR3aa: CANTDRGLENEQFF; CDR3nt: TGTGCCAACACGGACAGGGGGCTTGAGAATGAGCAGTTCTTC; j_gene: TRBJ2-1; d_gene: TRBD1; abundance: -; v_gene: TRBV25-1
CDR3aa: CSVAVSSYEQYF; CDR3nt: TGCAGCGTTGCAGTTTCCTCCTACGAGCAGTACTTC; j_gene: TRBJ2-7; d_gene: -; abundance: few; v_gene: TRBV29-1
CDR3aa: CASSHSGTTSTDTQYF; CDR3nt: TGTGCCAGCAGCCACTCCGGGACAACCAGCACAGATACGCAGTATTTT; j_gene: TRBJ2-3; d_gene: -; abundance: -; v_gene: TRBV14
CDR3aa: CASSEAVGYGYTF; CDR3nt: TGTGCCAGCAGTGAGGCAGTTGGCTATGGCTACACCTTC; j_gene: TRBJ1-2; d_gene: -; abundance: -; v_gene: TRBV2
CDR3aa: CASSFDMGALHF; CDR3nt: TGCGCCAGCAGCTTCGATATGGGGGCCCTCCACTTT; j_gene: TRBJ1-6; d_gene: -; abundance: -; v_gene: TRBV5-1
CDR3aa: CASSLANEQFF; CDR3nt: TGCGCCAGCAGCTTGGCCAATGAGCAGTTCTTC; j_gene: TRBJ2-1; d_gene: -; abundance: few; v_gene: TRBV5-1
CDR3aa: CASSEGPNQPQHF; CDR3nt: TGTGCCAGCAGTGAGGGACCGAATCAGCCCCAGCATTTT; j_gene: TRBJ1-5; d_gene: -; abundance: -; v_gene: TRBV2
CDR3aa: CASSLQENQPQHF; CDR3nt: TGTGCCAGCAGCTTACAGGAAAATCAGCCCCAGCATTTT; j_gene: TRBJ1-5; d_gene: -; abundance: -; v_gene: TRBV7-9
CDR3aa: CASSPQGADGELFF; CDR3nt: TGCGCCAGCAGCCCCCAGGGGGCAGACGGGGAGCTGTTTTTT; j_gene: TRBJ2-2; d_gene: TRBD1; abundance: -; v_gene: TRBV4-1
CDR3aa: CASSLGTGGGAF; CDR3nt: TGTGCCAGCAGTTTAGGGACAGGCGGCGGGGCCTTC; j_gene: TRBJ1-2; d_gene: TRBD1; abundance: -; v_gene: TRBV28
CDR3aa: CSVISASSYEQYF; CDR3nt: TGCAGCGTTATATCCGCCAGCTCCTACGAGCAGTACTTC; j_gene: TRBJ2-7; d_gene: -; abundance: -; v_gene: TRBV29-1
CDR3aa: CSVASGPDTQYF; CDR3nt: TGCAGCGTTGCCTCAGGGCCAGATACGCAGTATTTT; j_gene: TRBJ2-3; d_gene: -; abundance: -; v_gene: TRBV29-1
CDR3aa: CSALRSDTQYF; CDR3nt: TGCAGTGCCCTACGGTCAGATACGCAGTATTTT; j_gene: TRBJ2-3; d_gene: -; abundance: -; v_gene: TRBV20-1
CDR3aa: CSVTGARTVSNEKLFF; CDR3nt: TGCAGCGTCACAGGGGCCCGGACAGTCAGTAATGAAAAACTGTTTTTT; j_gene: TRBJ1-4; d_gene: TRBD1; abundance: -; v_gene: TRBV29-1
CDR3aa: CASSVLRDTEAFF; CDR3nt: TGTGCCAGCAGTGTTTTAAGGGACACTGAAGCTTTCTTT; j_gene: TRBJ1-1; d_gene: -; abundance: few; v_gene: TRBV6-1
CDR3aa: CSNTLGSMNTEAFF; CDR3nt: TGCAGCAACACTTTAGGATCTATGAACACTGAAGCTTTCTTT; j_gene: TRBJ1-1; d_gene: -; abundance: -; v_gene: TRBV29-1